Here is one TCR beta chain with its context. Germline-derived CDR1 and CDR2 are SGHKS and YYEKEE (reference sequence). The CDR3 sequence is 16 residues long. V shed 5 bases and J 5 bases; nucleotides not matched to a gene: 10. The source of the sample is a study of blood T cell repertoires in COVID-19. Study-wide background: T cells, B-cell-depleted T cells, or PBMCs provided the cDNA or gDNA that served as material.

As handled by the study authors: Amplification of reference gene primers provided the estimated nucleated cell counts. Some clones are missing from TCRdb's copy, which holds only in-frame ones; the method was immunoSEQ multiplex PCR. V, J and clone size are those of that table, while D and trimming were read from the DNA. This sample has approximately 500,000 clones, with roughly nine tenths found just once. This sequence originates from a woman aged 45-65 years with COVID-19, enrolled during active disease. Sequenced input: peripheral blood. The chain employs TRBV5-5 and TRBJ2-2, with 9 bases that match TRBD1. CDR3 protein: CASSLPGQGFTGELFF. The CDR3 DNA sequence: TGTGCCAGCAGTTTACCGGGACAGGGTTTTACCGGGGAGCTGTTTTTT.